This T cell receptor beta chain is from a study of blood T cell repertoires in COVID-19. This table comes from immunoSEQ multiplex PCR, and its TCRdb copy is limited to in-frame clones, with some not included. The sample has some 120,000 clones, 83% seen once; the top ten hold over 15%. V trimming: 4 bases; J trimming: 3 bases; junction bases outside the gene matches: 5. CDR1 is SGHRS, CDR2 YFSETQ, per germline. The CDR3 runs 15 residues. The sequencing sample was made of PBMCs or T cells enriched from blood (not recorded which). This chain joins TRBV5-1 and TRBJ2-3, with 10 positions matching TRBD1. This clonotype was sampled from a man aged 25-40 years who had recovered from COVID-19. This chain's CDR3 is CASSPLGQGTDTQYF. The CDR3 region has the DNA TGCGCCAGCAGCCCCCTGGGACAGGGGACAGATACGCAGTATTTT. Variable domain in full (rest from reference TRBV5-1 and TRBJ2-3): KAGVTQTPRYLIKTRGQQVTLSCSPISGHRSVSWYQQTPGQGLQFLFEYFSETQRNKGNFPGRFSGRQFSNSRSEMNVSTLELGDSALYLCASSPLGQGTDTQYFGPGTRLTVL.